A selection of T cell receptor beta chains follows, all from one sample in a study of identical twins. Via MiXCR, TCRdb re-called the 5' RACE reads, giving one row per CDR3 protein. The sample has 600,000 to 850,000 distinct CDR3 sequences, 15% to 20% seen once. These same data were also listed under a study on T cells expressing NK-cell markers.

The sample was PBMCs. The receptor set was obtained from a woman aged 18-29 years in good health. CDR3s include the opening cysteine and the closing phenylalanine or tryptophan. The D gene is left open where the match is weak. Rows give clone size only sometimes, using once, few, many, or a class for an expanded clone.

TRBJ2-2,TRBV24-1,-,-,TGTGCCACCAGTGATTTGAACTCGCACGGGGAGCTGTTTTTT,CATSDLNSHGELFF
TRBJ2-7,TRBV29-1,-,many,TGCAGCGTCCTTATGGAGGACAGCGTATACGAGCAGTACTTC,CSVLMEDSVYEQYF
TRBJ2-3,TRBV9,-,many,TGTGCCAGCAGTGACGATGGGGCTAGCACAGATACGCAGTATTTT,CASSDDGASTDTQYF
TRBJ2-3,TRBV6-1,TRBD2,-,TGTGCCAGCACCCCTCTAGCGGGGGACACAGATACGCAGTATTTT,CASTPLAGDTDTQYF
TRBJ2-5,TRBV6-6,-,-,TGTGCCTCGGGCCGACAAGAGACCCAGTACTTC,CASGRQETQYF
TRBJ1-2,TRBV6-5,TRBD1,few,TGTGCCAGCAGTTCGGACAGGGGAGGCTACACCTTC,CASSSDRGGYTF
TRBJ1-2,TRBV20-1,TRBD1,few,TGCAGTGCTACTAGACAGGGGAGGAGCTACACCTTC,CSATRQGRSYTF
TRBJ2-1,TRBV4-3,-,few,TGCGCCAGCAGCCAAGCCCGGGACTCACTTTACAATGAGCAGTTCTTC,CASSQARDSLYNEQFF
TRBJ2-7,TRBV10-2,TRBD2,-,TGCGCCAGCAGTGAGGGATTTAGCGGGGGGGCCTACGAGCAGTACTTC,CASSEGFSGGAYEQYF
TRBJ1-2,TRBV19,TRBD1,few,TGTGCCAGTAGCCCCTCGTGGGGACAGGGGGGTGACTATGGCTACACCTTC,CASSPSWGQGGDYGYTF
TRBJ2-5,TRBV12-3/TRBV12-4,TRBD2,many,TGTGCCAGCAGCAAAAGACTAGCGGGGCAAGAGACCCAGTACTTC,CASSKRLAGQETQYF
TRBJ2-7,TRBV29-1,TRBD2,-,TGCAGCGCTGGGGGGGGTTTTAACTACGAGCAGTACTTC,CSAGGGFNYEQYF
TRBJ2-7,TRBV6-2/TRBV6-3,-,few,TGTGCCAGCCAGACACACCCCTCCTACGAGCAGTACTTC,CASQTHPSYEQYF
TRBJ1-2,TRBV25-1,-,-,TGTGCCAGCACCGGGGACGGTTACAACTATGGCTACACCTTC,CASTGDGYNYGYTF
TRBJ2-3,TRBV20-1,TRBD2,-,TGCAGTATATTCTTAGCGGGGGGGCCGGCAGATACGCAGTATTTT,CSIFLAGGPADTQYF
TRBJ2-7,TRBV6-5,-,few,TGTGCCAGCAGTTACTCGGGGCGGGGTAGGCACGAGCAGTACTTC,CASSYSGRGRHEQYF
TRBJ1-1,TRBV20-1,-,few,TGCAGTGCCACGGACGGGAACACTGAAGCTTTCTTT,CSATDGNTEAFF
TRBJ2-1,TRBV12-3/TRBV12-4,-,many,TGTGCCACGCTAGACCGACAGGCCAATGAGCAGTTCTTC,CATLDRQANEQFF
TRBJ2-3,TRBV9,-,-,TGTGCCAGCAGCGGGCGGACAGTTAGCACAGATACGCAGTATTTT,CASSGRTVSTDTQYF
TRBJ1-4,TRBV21-1,-,-,TGTGCCAGTGACCCCATTAACAGGGGGCGATGTGAAAAACTGTTTTTT,CASDPINRGRCEKLFF
TRBJ2-1,TRBV12-3/TRBV12-4,TRBD2,-,TGTGCCAGCAACCCGGGGGGGACTACCTCCTACAATGAGCAGTTCTTC,CASNPGGTTSYNEQFF
TRBJ2-1,TRBV20-1,TRBD1,-,TGCAGTGCCCTGGACAGGGTGAACGAGCAGTTCTTC,CSALDRVNEQFF
TRBJ1-2,TRBV9,-,-,TGTGCCAGCAGCGTAGTTATGGAGACTTCTTGGTATGGCTACACCTTC,CASSVVMETSWYGYTF
TRBJ1-5,TRBV12-3/TRBV12-4,TRBD1,many,TGTGCCAGCAGTACAGGGGGCAATCAGCCCCAGCATTTT,CASSTGGNQPQHF
TRBJ2-7,TRBV20-1,-,few,TGCAGTGCTTCCTCGCCCGCCTACGAGCAGTACTTC,CSASSPAYEQYF
TRBJ2-1,TRBV20-1,TRBD2,few,TGCAGTGCTACTTTAGCGGGCCTCTCCTACAATGAGCAGTTCTTC,CSATLAGLSYNEQFF
TRBJ2-1,TRBV5-1,TRBD2,-,TGCGCCAGCAGCGCCACAGCGGGGGGCACCTACAATGAGCAGTTCTTC,CASSATAGGTYNEQFF
TRBJ2-1,TRBV7-9,TRBD2,few,TGTGCCAGCAGCTTAGAGTTAGGACTAGCGGGCCTCAATGAGCAGTTCTTC,CASSLELGLAGLNEQFF
TRBJ2-1,TRBV28,-,few,TGTGCCAGCAGTTCCTCAGGCTTACAGTTCTTC,CASSSSGLQFF
TRBJ2-4,TRBV6-1,TRBD2,-,TGTGCCAGCAGTGAAGTTCGACTTATAGCTAGCGGGAGGGCCCGCATTCAGTACTTC,CASSEVRLIASGRARIQYF
TRBJ2-7,TRBV6-1,-,few,TGTGCCAGCAGACCTAGGGGGTCCTTCTCCTACGAGCAGTACTTC,CASRPRGSFSYEQYF
TRBJ2-7,TRBV5-1,-,-,TGCGCCAGCAGCCCCGGGTCGGCGTCGCTCGAGCAGTACTTC,CASSPGSASLEQYF
TRBJ2-1,TRBV6-5,-,-,TGTGCCAGCAGTTACACAGTAATCAATGAGCAGTTCTTC,CASSYTVINEQFF
TRBJ2-5,TRBV10-3,-,few,TGTGCCATCAGTGAGCCCCTCCTAGAGACCCAGTACTTC,CAISEPLLETQYF
TRBJ2-7,TRBV5-1,TRBD1,few,TGCGCCAGCAGCCGAGGACAGGCTGAGGGCGGCGAGCAGTACTTC,CASSRGQAEGGEQYF
TRBJ1-1,TRBV30,TRBD1,few,TGTGCCTGGAGTGTAAGGGACAGGCTGGGTGACGCTTTCTTT,CAWSVRDRLGDAFF
TRBJ2-7,TRBV7-9,-,-,TGTGCCAGCAGCGTCGGGACATCCGAGCAGTACTTC,CASSVGTSEQYF
TRBJ2-1,TRBV7-2,-,-,TGTGCCAGCAGGGGGGCGGGGCCAGCGAGGGGCAATGAGCAGTTCTTC,CASRGAGPARGNEQFF
TRBJ2-7,TRBV21-1,-,few,TGTGCCACCTCAGTCCCCCGCTCTAGCGGGAGGTATCGCTACGAGCAGTACTTC,CATSVPRSSGRYRYEQYF
TRBJ2-1,TRBV12-2,-,-,TGTGCAAGTCGCACCCGCGAACCGGGACTAGCGGCCGGGGAGCAGTTCTTC,CASRTREPGLAAGEQFF
TRBJ2-7,TRBV18,-,few,TGTGCCAGCTCTACCGGGAGAGACTACGAGCAGTACTTC,CASSTGRDYEQYF
TRBJ1-1,TRBV7-9,TRBD1,-,TGTGCCAGCAGCTTCACCGGGACAGGCTCTGAAGCTTTCTTT,CASSFTGTGSEAFF
TRBJ2-7,TRBV7-9,TRBD1,-,TGTGCCAGCAGCCAGGGACAGGGTCGACACGAGCAGTACTTC,CASSQGQGRHEQYF
TRBJ2-1,TRBV7-8,TRBD2,-,TGTGCCAGCAGCCTAGCGGCGGGAGCAAGGATTGAGCAGTTCTTC,CASSLAAGARIEQFF
TRBJ2-3,TRBV12-3/TRBV12-4,-,-,TGTGCCAGCAGTCCTCGGGGGGCATGGGAAGATACGCAGTATTTT,CASSPRGAWEDTQYF
TRBJ2-3,TRBV5-1,TRBD2,-,TGCGCCAGCAGCTCCGGGACTAGCGGGAACACAGATACGCAGTATTTT,CASSSGTSGNTDTQYF
TRBJ2-7,TRBV20-1,-,-,TGCAGTGCCCGCGGGACCTCTACCAACGAGCAGTACTTC,CSARGTSTNEQYF
TRBJ2-5,TRBV7-2,-,many,TGTGCCAGCAGCTTAGGGGGGACAATACCCTACTTC,CASSLGGTIPYF
TRBJ2-3,TRBV5-1,TRBD2,few,TGCGCCAGCAGCCTCGGGGGGGCCGTAGATACGCAGTATTTT,CASSLGGAVDTQYF
TRBJ2-7,TRBV10-3,TRBD2,-,TGTGCCATCAGTCGACTAGCGGGGATGTACGAGCAGTACTTC,CAISRLAGMYEQYF
TRBJ2-1,TRBV7-9,TRBD2,-,TGTGCCAGCAGCTTTTCCGGACTAGCGGGAGAAAAACAGTTCTTC,CASSFSGLAGEKQFF
TRBJ2-1,TRBV5-1,TRBD1,few,TGCGCCAGCAGCTGGGGCCATTTGTTACCGGGACAGGGTGTTTACAATGAGCAGTTCTTC,CASSWGHLLPGQGVYNEQFF
TRBJ1-4,TRBV7-9,-,-,TGTGCCAGCAGCCCCCCACAGTACTACGAAAAACTGTTTTTT,CASSPPQYYEKLFF